This T cell receptor beta chain was observed in a study of cytomegalovirus exposure and HLA in healthy donors. While the first cohort had 600 to 850 subjects, the donors belonged to the separate validation cohort of roughly 130 subjects. TCRdb's table, derived via immunoSEQ multiplex PCR, lists solely in-frame clones and lacks some. Of 250,000 to 350,000 clones listed, 88% were seen once; the top ten hold around 1%. The germline CDR1 and CDR2 sequences are MNHEY and SMNVEV (reference sequence). The CDR3 has 15 amino acids. The junction had 9 bases not matched to a gene; V was cut back by 4 bases and J by 5 bases.

This chain uses TRBV27 with TRBJ2-7; 9 nucleotides line up with TRBD1. The source of this sequence is a man in his thirties or forties in good health and CMV-seronegative. The sample comprised PBMCs. CDR3 amino acids: CASSSRTGEFHEQYF. CDR3 sequence (DNA): TGTGCCAGCAGTTCCCGGACAGGGGAGTTCCACGAGCAGTACTTC.